Each of the 25 T cell receptor beta chains below was sequenced from the same sample in a study of blood T cell repertoires in COVID-19. Clones were sequenced by immunoSEQ multiplex PCR, and TCRdb holds only the in-frame ones, with some missing. The data hold 25,000 to 30,000 clones, with approximately 88% observed a single time. Material: peripheral blood. These receptors all come from a man older than 75 with active COVID-19.

The chain has TRBV29-1 and TRBJ2-4; 9 nucleotides agree with TRBD2. Germline loops: CDR1 SQVTM, CDR2 ANQGSEA. The ends lost 0 bases at V and 8 bases at J; junction bases unmatched: 14. This CDR3 has 17 amino acids. CDR3 protein: CSVEEVPSGAPGYIQYF. In DNA, the CDR3 is TGCAGCGTTGAAGAAGTGCCTAGCGGGGCCCCCGGATACATTCAGTACTTC.

The chain is built from TRBV2 and TRBJ1-1; perhaps TRBD1 as D (6 bases). Trimming stripped 5 bases from V and 5 bases from J, with 15 bases between. Germline V CDR1 and CDR2: SNHLY, FYNNEI. The CDR3 spans 14 residues. CDR3 region: CASSSKQGRTEAFF. The CDR3 bases are TGTGCCAGCAGTAGTAAGCAGGGGAGAACTGAAGCTTTCTTT.

The chain uses TRBV3-1 (or the pseudogene TRBV3-2) and TRBJ2-1, with 8 bases lining up with TRBD2. This CDR3 is 13 amino acids long. Germline V gene data show CDR1 as LGHDT and CDR2 as YNNKEL (reference sequence). The J segment lost 9 bases and the V segment lost 1 base, leaving 2 bases of the junction unmatched. The CDR3 sequence is CASSQAGGIEQFF. The CDR3 nucleotides read TGTGCCAGCAGCCAAGCGGGGGGGATTGAGCAGTTCTTC.

The chain links TRBV27 to TRBJ2-3; 9 nucleotides line up with TRBD1. Per germline, CDR1 MNHEY and CDR2 SMNVEV (reference sequence). The CDR3 has 15 amino acids. With V trimmed by 3 bases and J by 0 bases, 1 base remained unmatched. In DNA form, the CDR3 reads TGTGCCAGCAGTTTTGGGACAGGGAGCACAGATACGCAGTATTTT. Residues: CASSFGTGSTDTQYF.

The genes are TRBV5-1 and TRBJ1-2, with D uncertain. The V and J ends lost 0 bases and 10 bases respectively, with 16 bases between them. This CDR3 has 14 residues. Germline CDR1 is SGHRS and CDR2 is YFSETQ. CDR3 nucleotide sequence: TGCGCCAGCAGCTTGGGCCGAGGGTATGGCGTCTACACCTTC. Residues: CASSLGRGYGVYTF.

CDR3 sequence reads: CASSQDATGAGNTIYF. CDR3 sequence (DNA): TGTGCCAGCAGCCAAGACGCGACAGGGGCTGGAAACACCATATATTTT. The genes are TRBV4-2 and TRBJ1-3; TRBD1 matches at 8 bases. Germline V CDR1 and CDR2: LGHNA, YNFKEQ. The CDR3 sequence is 16 residues long. Trimming took 0 bases from V and 2 from J; bases not matched to a gene: 3.

V gene TRBV2 combines with J gene TRBJ2-2; TRBD2 matches at 7 bases. V shed 5 bases and J 0 bases; nucleotides not matched to a gene: 3. The germline V gene encodes CDR1 SNHLY and CDR2 FYNNEI. The CDR3 is 15 amino acids. The CDR3 spells CASSTGTTNTGELFF. CDR3 coding DNA: TGTGCCAGCAGTACCGGGACTACGAACACCGGGGAGCTGTTTTTT. Using reference TRBV2 and TRBJ2-2 for the parts outside the CDR3, the full variable domain is EPEVTQTPSHQVTQMGQEVILRCVPISNHLYFYWYRQILGQKVEFLVSFYNNEISEKSEIFDDQFSVERPDGSNFTLKIRSTKLEDSAMYFCASSTGTTNTGELFFGEGSRLTVL.

The table lists this clone with a count of one. The chain recombines TRBV5-4 with TRBJ1-4; 7 nucleotides agree with TRBD1. Germline trimming cut 4 bases from V and 6 bases from J; bases unmatched to any gene: 15. The germline gives CDR1 SGHNT, CDR2 YYREEE (reference sequence). This CDR3 comprises 17 residues. This CDR3 reads CASSPGTGATADEKLFF. CDR3 sequence (DNA): TGTGCCAGCAGCCCGGGTACAGGGGCGACCGCCGATGAAAAACTGTTTTTT.

This chain uses TRBV5-1 with TRBJ2-6; 9 nucleotides agree with TRBD1. Germline V gene lookup returns CDR1 SGHRS and CDR2 YFSETQ. The CDR3 covers 18 residues. J lost 0 bases, V lost 4 bases, and 8 bases had no gene match. For the CDR3, the DNA is TGCGCCAGCAGCCCCGGGACAGGGTCTCACTCTGGGGCCAACGTCCTGACTTTC. This sequence encodes CASSPGTGSHSGANVLTF.

J is TRBJ2-1 and V is TRBV6-5; 9 bases map to TRBD2. V gave up 0 bases and J gave up 6 bases; unmatched junction bases: 6. Germline CDR1 is MNHEY and CDR2 is SVGAGI. This CDR3 comprises 16 residues. CDR3 loop: CASSYSAGGVFNEQFF. DNA of the CDR3: TGTGCCAGCAGTTACTCGGCGGGGGGGGTCTTCAATGAGCAGTTCTTC.

Only a few counts were recorded for this clone. The chain is built from TRBV11-2 and TRBJ2-3; 7 nucleotides line up with TRBD2. Germline assignment: CDR1 SGHAT and CDR2 FQNNGV. Unmatched junction bases numbered 6, after V lost 0 bases and J lost 6 bases. The CDR3 sequence is 15 residues long. The CDR3 spells CASSLDGTTGDTQYF. Written as DNA, the CDR3 is TGTGCCAGCAGCTTAGACGGGACTACGGGGGATACGCAGTATTTT. Full variable domain (outside the CDR3, taken from reference TRBV11-2 and TRBJ2-3): EAGVAQSPRYKIIEKRQSVAFWCNPISGHATLYWYQQILGQGPKLLIQFQNNGVVDDSQLPKDRFSAERLKGVDSTLKIQPAKLEDSAVYLCASSLDGTTGDTQYFGPGTRLTVL.

This clone was counted once. The V and J genes are TRBV25-1 and TRBJ1-4; no clear D gene. Between the trimmed V and J ends, which lost 6 bases and 8 bases, there was a span of 13 bases. The germline CDR1 and CDR2 sequences are MGHDK and SYGVNS. The CDR3 is made up of 13 amino acids. This CDR3 reads CASSDFGSEKLFF. The CDR3 DNA sequence: TGTGCCAGCAGCGACTTCGGATCCGAAAAACTGTTTTTT.

The genes are TRBV3-1 (or the pseudogene TRBV3-2) and TRBJ2-5; D is possibly TRBD2 (6 bases). CDR1 is LGHDT and CDR2 is YNNKEL in the germline V gene (reference sequence). Deletions cut 4 bases from V and 5 bases from J, with 14 bases between. CDR3 length: 14 residues. The CDR3 spells CASSRRSSVETQYF. DNA of the CDR3: TGTGCCAGCAGCCGAAGATCTAGCGTCGAGACCCAGTACTTC.

The chain links TRBV2 to TRBJ1-2; 8 positions agree with TRBD1. In germline, CDR1 is SNHLY, CDR2 FYNNEI. After removal of 5 bases from V and 7 bases from J, the junction contained 12 bases not matched to a gene. This CDR3 spans 15 amino acids. The CDR3 spells CASSSDRGRSIGYTF. As DNA, the CDR3 is TGTGCCAGCAGTTCAGACAGGGGAAGATCGATTGGCTACACCTTC.

This sequence joins TRBV10-3 and TRBJ1-2; TRBD1 aligns across 9 bases. This CDR3 has 13 residues. Germline CDR1 is ENHRY and CDR2 is SYGVKD. Trimming removed 4 bases from V and 6 bases from J; junction bases left unmatched: 3. This CDR3 reads CAISARTGDGYTF. Written as DNA, the CDR3 is TGTGCCATCAGTGCCCGGACAGGGGATGGCTACACCTTC.

This chain links TRBV13 with TRBJ2-7; TRBD2 is a possible D gene (6 bases). V dropped 5 bases and J dropped 3 bases, with 11 bases sitting between them. CDR1 is PRHDT, CDR2 FYEKMQ, per germline (reference sequence). This CDR3 spans 13 amino acids. The CDR3 reads CASSPGVSYEQYF. In DNA form, the CDR3 reads TGTGCCAGCAGCCCGGGAGTGAGCTACGAGCAGTACTTC.

The rearrangement joins TRBV3-1 (or the pseudogene TRBV3-2) to TRBJ2-7; the match to TRBD1 covers 7 bases. The CDR3 spans 16 residues. Per the germline V gene, CDR1 is LGHDT and CDR2 is YNNKEL (reference sequence). J lost 0 bases, V lost 2 bases, and 7 bases had no gene match. The DNA of the CDR3 is TGTGCCAGCAGCCAATTGGGACAGACAAGCTCCTACGAGCAGTACTTC. This gives the protein CASSQLGQTSSYEQYF.

CDR3 in amino acids: CASSSQGGTEAFF. The CDR3 nucleotides are TGTGCCAGCAGCTCACAGGGGGGCACTGAAGCTTTCTTT. V gene TRBV6-2 or TRBV6-3 combines with J gene TRBJ1-1; 8 positions match TRBD1. The CDR3 runs 13 residues. Germline CDR1 is MNHEY and CDR2 is SVGEGT. J was trimmed by 4 bases and V by 6 bases; bases with no gene match: 4.

In this sample, this clone turned up once. V gene TRBV6-5 combines with J gene TRBJ2-3; the match to TRBD1 covers 7 bases. J gave up 2 bases and V 6 bases, and 5 bases lay outside the gene matches. Germline V CDR1 and CDR2: MNHEY, SVGAGI. The CDR3 is made up of 14 amino acids. The CDR3 is CASRRTGDTDTQYF. CDR3 sequence (DNA): TGTGCCAGCAGGAGGACAGGAGACACAGATACGCAGTATTTT.

The chain recombines TRBV11-2 with TRBJ1-2; 8 bases match TRBD1. The germline CDR1 and CDR2 sequences are SGHAT and FQNNGV. The V segment lost 5 bases and the J segment 0 bases; nucleotides outside the gene matches: 8. This CDR3 comprises 16 residues. CDR3 nucleotides: TGTGCCAGCAGCCCTCAGACAGGGGTGGCTAACTATGGCTACACCTTC. It translates to CASSPQTGVANYGYTF. Combining the CDR3 with reference TRBV11-2 and TRBJ1-2 gives the whole variable domain EAGVAQSPRYKIIEKRQSVAFWCNPISGHATLYWYQQILGQGPKLLIQFQNNGVVDDSQLPKDRFSAERLKGVDSTLKIQPAKLEDSAVYLCASSPQTGVANYGYTFGSGTRLTVV.

This clone occurred a few times. The J gene is TRBJ2-1, the V gene TRBV5-4, with D possibly TRBD2 on 7 matching bases. The germline V and J ends were trimmed by 5 bases and 8 bases, with 17 bases remaining between them. Germline CDR1 SGHNT, CDR2 YYREEE (reference sequence). The CDR3 spans 14 residues. The CDR3, as DNA: TGTGCCAGCAGAACCTGGGGGGGCCTTGATGAGCAGTTCTTC. Its protein is CASRTWGGLDEQFF.

In its sample, this clone was seen a few times. The V and J genes are TRBV6-5 and TRBJ2-5, with TRBD2 matching over 7 bases. The CDR3 extends over 13 amino acids. Germline CDR1 is MNHEY and CDR2 is SVGAGI. The trim removed 6 bases at V and 3 bases at J, leaving 4 bases unmatched. In DNA, the CDR3 is TGTGCCAGCAGAGCGGGGAGAAAAGAGACCCAGTACTTC. Encoded protein: CASRAGRKETQYF.

CDR3 nucleotides: TGTGCCAGCAGCCCAATGGGACAGAGAAACACTGAAGCTTTCTTT. Translated, it gives CASSPMGQRNTEAFF. The chain employs TRBV5-6 and TRBJ1-1; TRBD1 matches 7 bases. The CDR3 runs to 15 residues. CDR1 is SGHDT and CDR2 is YYEEEE in the germline V gene. V lost 4 bases and J lost 2; bases outside the gene matches: 8.

The chain is built from TRBV10-3 and TRBJ1-2; 9 nucleotides align to TRBD1. CDR3 length equals 15 residues. Trimming took 2 bases from V and 3 from J; bases not matched to a gene: 4. Germline-derived CDR1 and CDR2 are ENHRY and SYGVKD. CDR3 nucleotide sequence: TGTGCCATCAGTGAGACGGGACAGGGTTACTATGGCTACACCTTC. Translating it yields CAISETGQGYYGYTF.

The chain is built from TRBV4-1 and TRBJ1-2; 9 positions match TRBD1. CDR3 size: 18 residues. Unmatched junction bases numbered 16, after V lost 0 bases and J lost 8 bases. Germline assignment: CDR1 MGHRA and CDR2 YSYEKL. The CDR3, as DNA: TGCGCCAGCAGCCAAGAAGCCGGGACAGGGAACTCGTTTAGGGGCTACACCTTC. Residues: CASSQEAGTGNSFRGYTF.